The clone carrying this T cell receptor beta chain was observed a few times. TCRdb processed the 5' RACE reads anew with MiXCR; each CDR3 protein has one entry. This table holds more than 300,000 distinct CDR3 sequences, around a tenth found once. From germline, CDR1 is DFQATT and CDR2 SNEGSKA (reference sequence). This CDR3 has 13 residues. The trim removed 6 bases at V and 7 bases at J, leaving 11 bases unmatched. The sample originates from a study of T cells after yellow fever vaccination. The rearrangement uses TRBV20-1 and TRBJ1-1, with 7 bases lining up with TRBD1. The sequence derives from a man between 18 and 29 years old who received the YFV17D yellow fever vaccine. The source was CD4+ T cells sorted from PBMCs, collected 45 days after the yellow fever booster vaccination. CDR3 coding DNA: TGCAGTGCGAGTGGAGGGGGCGCGGTTGAAGCTTTCTTT. Encoded protein: CSASGGGAVEAFF.